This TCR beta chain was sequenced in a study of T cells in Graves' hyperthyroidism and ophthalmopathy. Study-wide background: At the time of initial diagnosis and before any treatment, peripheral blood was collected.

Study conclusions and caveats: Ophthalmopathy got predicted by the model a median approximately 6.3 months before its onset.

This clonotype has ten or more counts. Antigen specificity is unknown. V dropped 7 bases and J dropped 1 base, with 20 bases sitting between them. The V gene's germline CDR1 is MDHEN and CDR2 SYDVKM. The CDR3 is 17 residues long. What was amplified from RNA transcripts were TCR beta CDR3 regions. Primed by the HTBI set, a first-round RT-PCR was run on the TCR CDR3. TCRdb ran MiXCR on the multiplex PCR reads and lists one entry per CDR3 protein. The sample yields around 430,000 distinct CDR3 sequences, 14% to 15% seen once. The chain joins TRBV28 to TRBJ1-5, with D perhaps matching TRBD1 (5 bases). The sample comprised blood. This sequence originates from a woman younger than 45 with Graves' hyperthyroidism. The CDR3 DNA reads TGTGCCAGCATAACGTGGGATAGGGGCAGGAGCAATCAGCCCCAGCATTTT. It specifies CASITWDRGRSNQPQHF.